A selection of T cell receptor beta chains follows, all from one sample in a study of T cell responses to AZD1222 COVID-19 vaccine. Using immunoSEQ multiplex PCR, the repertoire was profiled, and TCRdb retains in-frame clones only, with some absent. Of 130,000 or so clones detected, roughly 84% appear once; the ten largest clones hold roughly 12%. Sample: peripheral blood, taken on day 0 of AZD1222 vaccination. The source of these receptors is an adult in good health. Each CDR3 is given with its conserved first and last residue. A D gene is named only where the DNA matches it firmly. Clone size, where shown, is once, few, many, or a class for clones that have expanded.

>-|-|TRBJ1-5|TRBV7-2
CASSLQGSQPQHF
TGTGCCAGCAGCTTACAGGGAAGTCAGCCCCAGCATTTT
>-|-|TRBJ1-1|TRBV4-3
CASSQELGTTEAFF
TGCGCCAGCAGCCAAGAGCTAGGGACGACTGAAGCTTTCTTT
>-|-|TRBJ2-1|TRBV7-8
CASSSGHNEQFF
TGTGCCAGCAGCTCGGGACACAATGAGCAGTTCTTC
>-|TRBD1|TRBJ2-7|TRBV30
CAWSWTGSYEQYF
TGTGCCTGGAGTTGGACAGGTTCCTACGAGCAGTACTTC
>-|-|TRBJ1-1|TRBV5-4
CASSLFSGSTEAFF
TGTGCCAGCAGCTTGTTCTCAGGGTCCACCGAAGCTTTCTTT
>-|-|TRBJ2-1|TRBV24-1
CATSDATGQTVNEQFF
TGTGCCACCAGTGACGCCACAGGACAGACTGTGAATGAGCAGTTCTTC
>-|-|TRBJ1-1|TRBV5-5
CASSYSGGSTEAFF
TGTGCCAGCAGCTATTCGGGAGGGAGCACTGAAGCTTTCTTT
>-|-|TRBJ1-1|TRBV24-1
CATVLGSLNTEAFF
TGTGCCACCGTACTAGGGAGTTTGAACACTGAAGCTTTCTTT
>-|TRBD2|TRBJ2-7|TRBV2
CASNPATSGRNEQYF
TGTGCCAGCAACCCTGCGACTAGCGGGAGAAACGAGCAGTACTTC
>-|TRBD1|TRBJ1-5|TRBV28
CASRRQGRDNQPQHF
TGTGCCAGCAGGCGACAGGGGAGAGACAATCAGCCCCAGCATTTT
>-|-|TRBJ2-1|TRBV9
CASSLRPSFSYNEQFF
TGTGCCAGCAGCCTGAGACCCTCCTTTTCCTACAATGAGCAGTTCTTC
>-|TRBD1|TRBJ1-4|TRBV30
CAWSITGGTEKLFF
TGTGCCTGGAGCATTACAGGGGGCACTGAAAAACTGTTTTTT
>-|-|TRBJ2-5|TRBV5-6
CASSPENQETQYF
TGTGCCAGCAGCCCGGAGAACCAAGAGACCCAGTACTTC
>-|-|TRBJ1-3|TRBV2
CASSVGFPGNTIYF
TGTGCCAGCAGTGTAGGGTTCCCTGGAAACACCATATATTTT
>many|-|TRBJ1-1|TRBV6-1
CASSEARSTEAFF
TGTGCCAGCAGTGAAGCGAGGTCCACTGAAGCTTTCTTT
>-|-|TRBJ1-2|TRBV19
CASSISPRVKGGYTF
TGTGCCAGTAGTATATCCCCCAGGGTTAAAGGGGGCTACACCTTC
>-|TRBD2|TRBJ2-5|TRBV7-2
CASSGRGLAVQETQYF
TGTGCCAGCAGCGGCCGGGGACTAGCGGTGCAAGAGACCCAGTACTTC
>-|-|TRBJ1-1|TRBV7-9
CASSPRQGTEAFF
TGTGCCAGCAGCCCCCGTCAGGGCACTGAAGCTTTCTTT
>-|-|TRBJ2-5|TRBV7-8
CASSPNYQRTQYF
TGTGCCAGCAGCCCTAATTACCAGCGGACCCAGTACTTC
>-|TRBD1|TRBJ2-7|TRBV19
CASTLGQGAYEQYF
TGTGCCAGTACCTTAGGACAGGGGGCCTACGAGCAGTACTTC
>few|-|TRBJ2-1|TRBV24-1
CAAPLLRENTCYEQFF
TGTGCCGCCCCTTTGCTTCGGGAAAATACTTGTTATGAGCAGTTCTTC
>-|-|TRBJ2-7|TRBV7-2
CASSPHTESEQYF
TGTGCCAGCAGCCCACATACGGAGTCCGAGCAGTACTTC
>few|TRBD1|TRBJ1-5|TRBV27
CASSRQGYGQPQHF
TGTGCCAGCAGTCGACAGGGATACGGCCAGCCCCAGCATTTT
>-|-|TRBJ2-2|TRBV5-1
CASSLEGTRNTGELFF
TGCGCCAGCAGCTTGGAAGGGACGAGGAACACCGGGGAGCTGTTTTTT
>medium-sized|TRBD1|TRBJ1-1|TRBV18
CASSPGTGGAETEAFF
TGTGCCAGCTCACCGGGGACAGGGGGCGCAGAGACTGAAGCTTTCTTT
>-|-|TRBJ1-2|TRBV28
CASREGRETHGYTF
TGTGCCAGCAGAGAAGGTAGGGAGACCCATGGCTACACCTTC
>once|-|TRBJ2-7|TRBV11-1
CASSQTDGAVEQYF
TGTGCCAGCAGCCAGACTGACGGGGCCGTCGAGCAGTACTTC
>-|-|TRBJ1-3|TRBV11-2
CASSLAGAGGNTIYF
TGTGCCAGCAGCTTAGCTGGGGCTGGTGGAAACACCATATATTTT
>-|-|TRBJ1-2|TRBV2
CASSEQAHRRGGYTF
TGTGCCAGCAGTGAGCAAGCCCACAGGAGGGGGGGCTACACCTTC